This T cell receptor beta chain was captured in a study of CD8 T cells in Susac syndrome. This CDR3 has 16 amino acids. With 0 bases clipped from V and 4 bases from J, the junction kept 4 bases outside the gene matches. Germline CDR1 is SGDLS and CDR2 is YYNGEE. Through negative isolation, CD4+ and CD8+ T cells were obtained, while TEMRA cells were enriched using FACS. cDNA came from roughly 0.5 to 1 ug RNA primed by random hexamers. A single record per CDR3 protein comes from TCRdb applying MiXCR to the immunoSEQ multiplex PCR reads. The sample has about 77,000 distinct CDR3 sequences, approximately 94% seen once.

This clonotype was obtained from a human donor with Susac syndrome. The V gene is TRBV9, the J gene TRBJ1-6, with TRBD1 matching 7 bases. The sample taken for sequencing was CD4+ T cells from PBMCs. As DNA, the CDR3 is TGTGCCAGCAGCGTAGGCCACAGGGGTTATAATTCACCCCTCCACTTT. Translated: CASSVGHRGYNSPLHF.